This TCR beta chain was identified in a study of neurological immune-mediated disorders. Findings and limits, study-wide: HTLV-1-associated myelopathy had the most TCR clonal expansion, while multiple sclerosis had the least, a level that fell below healthy controls. A possible signature was seen in one related-CDR3 cluster, into which phylogenetic grouping placed the repertoires of 18 of 34 multiple sclerosis patients.

This clonotype has a count of ten or more. Its specificity is unknown. The CDR3 is 15 amino acids. V trimming: 0 bases; J trimming: 3 bases; junction bases outside the gene matches: 3. Germline V gene lookup returns CDR1 SGHRS and CDR2 YFSETQ. Synthesis of cDNA was accomplished via 5'RACE employing 10-nucleotide random UMIs. In each sequencing run, over 160 million TCR-beta sequences were generated from 15-18 subjects. TCRdb passed the 5' RACE reads through MiXCR, listing each CDR3 protein once. This sample has some 61,000 distinct CDR3 sequences, with 3.5% to 5% found just once. The sample was PBMCs. The receptor comes from a young man with multiple sclerosis. The chain employs TRBV5-1 and TRBJ1-1; TRBD1 matches 9 bases. CDR3 region: CASSLGRQGDTEAFF. The CDR3 region has the DNA TGCGCCAGCAGCTTGGGACGACAGGGGGACACTGAAGCTTTCTTT.